The present entry profiles one TCR beta chain with its context. Its antigen remains unknown. The entry originates in a study of T cell repertoires in cytomegalovirus infection. Study summary: Shared public TCR beta signatures pointed to both CMV infection and a matching HLA type. Whole-study findings and limits: What dominated the ex vivo response were HLA-C-restricted CMV-specific TCR beta clonotypes.

The CDR3 contains 15 residues. From germline, CDR1 is ENHRY and CDR2 SYGVKD. The V segment lost 4 bases and the J segment 6 bases; nucleotides outside the gene matches: 6. TCRdb re-called the reads with MiXCR, one entry per CDR3 protein. The sample has about 570,000 distinct CDR3 sequences, just under 40% seen once. J is TRBJ1-6 and V is TRBV10-3, with 7 bases fitting TRBD1. This TCR was sampled from a human donor in good health (CMV status not recorded). Some clones in this sample may be carry-over from other donors' samples. Here the sequenced sample was cultured PBMCs, taken from culture after CMV antigen stimulation. This CDR3 is CAISAAGGSNSPLHF. The CDR3 bases are TGTGCCATCAGTGCCGCAGGGGGAAGTAATTCACCCCTCCACTTT.